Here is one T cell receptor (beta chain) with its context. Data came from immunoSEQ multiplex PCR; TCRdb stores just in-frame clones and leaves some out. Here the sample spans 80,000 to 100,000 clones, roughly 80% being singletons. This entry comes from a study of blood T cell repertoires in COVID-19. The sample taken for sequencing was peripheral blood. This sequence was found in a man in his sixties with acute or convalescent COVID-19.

In nucleotides, the CDR3 is TGTGCCAGCAGTGAGCGCAGGGTAGACGAGCAGTACTTC. Its translation is CASSERRVDEQYF. The chain is built from TRBV6-1 and TRBJ2-7, with D tentatively TRBD1 (5 bases). CDR3 size: 13 residues. Trimming took off 3 bases at V and 5 bases at J, with 11 bases between the two ends. The germline V gene encodes CDR1 MNHNS and CDR2 SASEGT.